What follows is one T cell receptor (beta chain) and its context. Sequencing libraries for TCR beta were prepared with iRepertoire HTBI primers and Arm-PCR of CDR3 regions. TCRdb re-derived calls from the multiplex PCR reads in MiXCR, one entry per CDR3 protein. The repertoire consists of around 460,000 distinct CDR3 sequences, with less than 25% occurring once and the leading ten covering around 14%. Time point denoted: persistent/refractory GD, antithyroid drugs over 5 years with positive TRAb. PBMC RNA served as the TCR library source. It was an endocrinology department in Xi'an, China, that provided the patients. This sample stems from a study of regulatory T cells in long-lasting Graves disease. The germline V gene encodes CDR1 DFQATT and CDR2 SNEGSKA (reference sequence). V was trimmed by 4 bases and J by 3 bases, leaving 13 bases between them. There are 14 residues in the CDR3.

The rearrangement links TRBV20-1 to TRBJ1-5; D unresolved. The source was peripheral blood mononuclear cells (PBMCs), collected when the disease was refractory, from a patient treated with antithyroid drugs. This sequence was found in a female donor with Graves disease. In DNA form, the CDR3 reads TGCAGTGCTACCACTAATGGGGTCAATCAGCCCCAGCATTTT. Its translation: CSATTNGVNQPQHF.